These T cell receptor beta chains were read from a single sample in a study of T cell changes during pregnancy in multiple sclerosis. Profiling relied on immunoSEQ multiplex PCR, and the TCRdb table lists in-frame clones only, not all of them. The table records about 32,000 clones, nearly 90% of them present only once. The source material was CD8+ T cells from peripheral blood mononuclear cells, sampled in the third trimester of pregnancy. These receptors were obtained from a female donor with multiple sclerosis, enrolled in a pregnancy study. Both conserved end residues are part of each CDR3. D genes are given only for firm matches. Clone size is stated in some rows and not others, as once, few, many or a class when expanded.

TRBV27,15,TRBD1,TRBJ1-4,.,CASSYSDRVNEKLFF,TGTGCCAGCAGTTATTCGGACAGGGTGAATGAAAAACTGTTTTTT
TRBV2,14,TRBD2,TRBJ2-3,.,CASSVLADTDTQYF,TGTGCCAGCAGTGTTCTAGCGGACACAGATACGCAGTATTTT
TRBV15,17,TRBD1,TRBJ1-1,once,CATSRRPRDSLNTEAFF,TGTGCCACCAGCAGACGCCCCCGGGACAGCCTGAACACTGAAGCTTTCTTT
TRBV7-9,15,TRBD2,TRBJ2-3,.,CASSSSGSRRDTQYF,TGTGCCAGCAGTTCTAGCGGGAGTAGGAGAGATACGCAGTATTTT
TRBV21-1,14,.,TRBJ2-7,.,CASSKVARAYEQYF,TGTGCCAGCAGCAAAGTAGCCAGGGCCTACGAGCAGTACTTC
TRBV5-5,13,.,TRBJ1-2,.,CASSTDLGNGYTF,TGTGCCAGCAGCACGGACCTCGGGAATGGCTACACCTTC
TRBV9,12,.,TRBJ2-7,.,CASSATGYEQYF,TGTGCCAGCAGCGCGACAGGCTACGAGCAGTACTTC
TRBV6-5,15,TRBD2,TRBJ2-1,.,CASSPAGGTYNEQFF,TGTGCCAGCAGCCCCGCGGGGGGAACCTACAATGAGCAGTTCTTC
TRBV7-3,15,TRBD2,TRBJ2-3,.,CASSASGGGLDTQYF,TGTGCCAGCAGCGCTAGCGGGGGGGGTTTGGATACGCAGTATTTT
TRBV7-9,17,TRBD2,TRBJ2-1,once,CASSKATLLGGGNEQFF,TGTGCCAGCAGCAAAGCTACCCTTCTGGGGGGGGGCAATGAGCAGTTCTTC
TRBV7-9,13,.,TRBJ2-7,.,CASSLADRYEQYF,TGTGCCAGCAGCTTAGCCGACAGATACGAGCAGTACTTC
TRBV9,13,.,TRBJ2-3,.,CASSRGGGDTQYF,TGTGCCAGCAGCAGAGGAGGCGGGGATACGCAGTATTTT
TRBV5-1,19,TRBD2,TRBJ2-6,.,CASSSGLAGALSGANVLTF,TGCGCCAGCAGCTCTGGATTAGCGGGGGCCCTCTCTGGGGCCAACGTCCTGACTTTC
TRBV6-1,15,TRBD2,TRBJ2-3,.,CASSEIAGGQNTQYF,TGTGCCAGCAGTGAAATAGCGGGGGGGCAAAATACGCAGTATTTT
TRBV19,14,.,TRBJ2-1,.,CATDLGGYPGEQFF,TGTGCCACCGACTTAGGCGGATATCCCGGGGAGCAGTTCTTC
TRBV9,17,TRBD1,TRBJ2-4,.,CASSPTGTGHAKNIQYF,TGTGCCAGCAGCCCAACGGGGACAGGCCATGCCAAAAACATTCAGTACTTC
TRBV4-2,16,.,TRBJ2-3,.,CASSQEGGGGPDTQYF,TGTGCCAGCAGCCAAGAAGGCGGAGGGGGCCCAGATACGCAGTATTTT
TRBV5-4,13,.,TRBJ2-7,.,CASSLSLGAEQYF,TGTGCCAGCAGCTTGAGTTTAGGGGCAGAGCAGTACTTC
TRBV7-9,15,.,TRBJ2-7,.,CASSLGWRGVYEQYF,TGTGCCAGCAGCTTAGGTTGGCGGGGAGTATACGAGCAGTACTTC
TRBV28,14,TRBD2,TRBJ2-3,.,CASSFERDTDTQYF,TGTGCCAGCAGTTTTGAGCGGGACACAGATACGCAGTATTTT
TRBV28,13,.,TRBJ2-7,.,CASRPFGVYEQYF,TGTGCCAGCAGACCCTTCGGGGTCTACGAGCAGTACTTC
TRBV13,14,TRBD1,TRBJ1-2,.,CASSWDRGLNGYTF,TGTGCCAGCAGCTGGGACAGGGGGCTCAATGGCTACACCTTC
TRBV6-1,15,TRBD2,TRBJ2-5,.,CASSEEGRELETQYF,TGTGCCAGCAGTGAAGAGGGGAGGGAACTGGAGACCCAGTACTTC
TRBV7-9,15,TRBD1,TRBJ1-2,.,CASSSGQGRKSGYTF,TGTGCCAGCAGCTCCGGACAGGGAAGGAAGAGTGGCTACACCTTC
TRBV7-6,16,.,TRBJ1-1,once,CASSPGTSAEVTEAFF,TGTGCCAGCAGCCCCGGGACTTCCGCAGAAGTCACTGAAGCTTTCTTT
TRBV7-8,16,.,TRBJ1-3,.,CASSFPRHGSGNTIYF,TGTGCCAGCAGCTTTCCTCGACACGGCTCTGGAAACACCATATATTTT
TRBV7-9,14,TRBD1,TRBJ1-1,once,CASNAGGADTEAFF,TGTGCCAGCAACGCAGGGGGCGCGGACACTGAAGCTTTCTTT
TRBV30,13,TRBD1,TRBJ2-7,.,CACEDRPTYEQYF,TGTGCCTGTGAGGACAGGCCCACCTACGAGCAGTACTTC
TRBV9,13,.,TRBJ1-1,.,CASTRRENTEAFF,TGTGCCTCAACCCGGAGGGAGAACACTGAAGCTTTCTTT
TRBV7-6,15,TRBD1,TRBJ1-1,.,CASSIDRGKESEAFF,TGTGCCAGCAGCATCGACAGGGGAAAGGAAAGTGAAGCTTTCTTT
TRBV6-1,15,TRBD2,TRBJ2-3,.,CASSEALAGGDTQYF,TGTGCCAGCAGTGAAGCCCTAGCGGGGGGGGATACGCAGTATTTT
TRBV28,14,TRBD1,TRBJ2-1,.,CASRIRQGAREQFF,TGTGCCAGCAGGATTAGACAGGGGGCACGGGAGCAGTTCTTC
TRBV9,14,TRBD1,TRBJ2-7,.,CASSVGQGVDEQYF,TGTGCCAGCAGCGTAGGCCAGGGGGTCGACGAGCAGTACTTC
TRBV28,15,.,TRBJ1-5,.,CASSFWSQGFQPQHF,TGTGCCAGCAGTTTTTGGAGCCAGGGTTTCCAGCCCCAGCATTTT
TRBV2,15,.,TRBJ1-1,.,CASSVPLDTVDEAFF,TGTGCCAGCTCTGTACCCCTCGACACCGTCGATGAAGCTTTCTTT
TRBV5-6,14,.,TRBJ2-7,.,CASSLGVGGYEQYF,TGTGCCAGCAGCTTGGGTGTCGGGGGTTACGAGCAGTACTTC
TRBV9,16,TRBD2,TRBJ2-2,.,CASSVRREMDTGELFF,TGTGCCAGCAGCGTAAGGCGGGAGATGGACACCGGGGAGCTGTTTTTT
TRBV5-6,14,.,TRBJ2-7,.,CAVRRLASFYEQYF,TGTGCTGTGCGGAGGCTAGCTTCATTCTACGAGCAGTACTTC
TRBV19,11,TRBD1,TRBJ2-7,.,CASGQAYEQYF,TGTGCCAGTGGACAGGCCTACGAGCAGTACTTC
TRBV6-1,17,TRBD2,TRBJ2-6,.,CASSGLAGGGGANVLTF,TGTGCCAGCAGTGGGCTAGCGGGGGGGGGCGGGGCCAACGTCCTGACTTTC
TRBV9,16,TRBD2,TRBJ2-1,.,CASSVEWGGFYNEQFF,TGTGCCAGCAGCGTAGAGTGGGGGGGTTTCTACAATGAGCAGTTCTTC
TRBV7-2,16,.,TRBJ2-7,.,CASSLFRGEGDYEQYF,TGTGCCAGCAGCTTGTTTAGGGGGGAGGGGGACTACGAGCAGTACTTC
TRBV6-5,15,TRBD1,TRBJ2-6,once,CASSPYPGTGGQLTF,TGTGCCAGCAGCCCCTACCCCGGGACAGGGGGCCAACTGACTTTC
TRBV2,16,.,TRBJ1-2,.,CASSEGYRVAPYGYTF,TGTGCCAGCAGTGAAGGTTACAGGGTCGCTCCCTATGGCTACACCTTC
TRBV7-9,16,.,TRBJ2-3,.,CASSSGLKGGTDTQYF,TGTGCCAGCAGCTCGGGCCTAAAGGGAGGCACAGATACGCAGTATTTT
TRBV2,12,TRBD1,TRBJ2-7,.,CAGRGPSYEQYF,TGTGCCGGAAGGGGGCCCTCCTACGAGCAGTACTTC
TRBV27,16,TRBD2,TRBJ2-1,.,CASRGLRGGSYNEQFF,TGTGCCAGCAGGGGTTTGCGGGGGGGCTCCTACAATGAGCAGTTCTTC
TRBV5-6,15,TRBD1,TRBJ1-2,once,CASSYSDRGKVGYTF,TGTGCCAGCAGCTACTCGGACAGGGGTAAGGTTGGCTACACCTTC
TRBV27,13,.,TRBJ2-2,few,CASSFKPTGELFF,TGTGCCAGCAGTTTCAAGCCCACCGGGGAGCTGTTTTTT
TRBV6-5,16,TRBD1,TRBJ1-1,.,CASSYSTGALNTEAFF,TGTGCCAGCAGTTACTCGACAGGGGCCCTGAACACTGAAGCTTTCTTT
TRBV4-2,15,TRBD1,TRBJ1-4,.,CASSQTGGTNEKLFF,TGTGCCAGCAGCCAGACAGGGGGCACTAATGAAAAACTGTTTTTT
TRBV28,20,TRBD2,TRBJ2-1,.,CASSSPGLAGDRSSYNEQFF,TGTGCCAGCAGTTCGCCGGGACTAGCGGGTGATCGGAGCTCCTACAATGAGCAGTTCTTC
TRBV29-1,13,TRBD1,TRBJ2-2,.,CSVADRDTGELFF,TGCAGCGTCGCGGACAGGGACACCGGGGAGCTGTTTTTT
TRBV18,13,TRBD1,TRBJ2-7,.,CASSPGTAYEQYF,TGTGCCAGCTCACCCGGGACAGCCTACGAGCAGTACTTC
TRBV2,12,TRBD1,TRBJ1-2,.,CASSGTVYGYTF,TGTGCCAGCAGCGGGACAGTCTATGGCTACACCTTC